The 30 T cell receptor beta chains given below trace back to one sample, sequenced in a study of T cells in tuberculosis. Assay used: immunoSEQ multiplex PCR; TCRdb lists only in-frame clones, some missing. The sample contains roughly 28,000 clones, nearly 90% of which appear only once. Sequencing was performed on PBMCs. These receptors all stem from a donor aged 5 to 30 with latent tuberculosis or without tuberculosis infection.

V and J are TRBV9 and TRBJ2-4, with a weak D call TRBD1 (6 bases). Germline CDR1 reads SGDLS; CDR2 reads YYNGEE. The CDR3 is made up of 13 amino acids. V was trimmed by 0 bases and J by 9 bases, leaving 10 bases between them. DNA for the CDR3: TGTGCCAGCAGCGTAGGCACAGGGCCCATTCAGTACTTC. This gives the protein CASSVGTGPIQYF.

The V gene is TRBV15, the J gene TRBJ1-4; D ambiguous. Trimming stripped 0 bases from V and 7 bases from J, with 9 bases between. The CDR3 loop spans 14 amino acids. Per the germline V gene, CDR1 is LNHNV and CDR2 is YYDKDF (reference sequence). The CDR3 DNA sequence: TGTGCCACCAGCAGAGATATTTGGGCTGAAAAACTGTTTTTT. Its translation: CATSRDIWAEKLFF.

This chain connects TRBV19 to TRBJ1-3; the D gene is possibly TRBD1 (5 bases). With 5 bases removed from V and 0 bases from J, the gap between germline ends came to 8 bases. Germline-derived CDR1 and CDR2 are LNHDA and SQIVND (reference sequence). The length of the CDR3 is 14 residues. CDR3 loop: CASSLQGSGNTIYF. CDR3 DNA: TGTGCCAGTAGTCTTCAGGGCTCTGGAAACACCATATATTTT.

The rearrangement uses TRBV11-3 and TRBJ2-1; TRBD2 aligns across 11 bases. The CDR3 is 16 residues long. V gave up 1 base and J gave up 7 bases; unmatched junction bases: 6. Germline V gene lookup returns CDR1 SGHNT and CDR2 YENEEA. The CDR3 DNA sequence: TGTGCCAGCAGCTTAGGAGATAGCGGGGGGGCTAATGAGCAGTTCTTC. It is translated as CASSLGDSGGANEQFF. The full variable domain, completed using reference TRBV11-3 and TRBJ2-1, is EAGVVQSPRYKIIEKKQPVAFWCNPISGHNTLYWYLQNLGQGPELLIRYENEEAVDDSQLPKDRFSAERLKGVDSTLKIQPAELGDSAVYLCASSLGDSGGANEQFFGPGTRLTVL.

The chain joins TRBV7-2 to TRBJ1-4; a possible D gene is TRBD1 (5 bases). The germline V gene encodes CDR1 SGHTA and CDR2 FQGNSA. V lost 1 base and J lost 7, with 10 bases in between. This CDR3 has 14 amino acids. Here the CDR3 DNA reads TGTGCCAGCAGCTTAGAGGGGCCCGGTGAAAAACTGTTTTTT. This sequence encodes CASSLEGPGEKLFF.

The chain carries TRBV19 and TRBJ1-1; weak D call: TRBD1 (5 bases). Germline V CDR1 and CDR2: LNHDA, SQIVND (reference sequence). This CDR3 is built from 14 residues. V shed 7 bases and J shed 5 bases, with 17 bases lying between them. This CDR3 is CASNPRGGWTEAFF. DNA of the CDR3: TGTGCCAGTAACCCTCGGGGGGGATGGACTGAAGCTTTCTTT.

The chain has TRBV9 and TRBJ2-2; 9 positions agree with TRBD2. The germline V gene has CDR1 SGDLS and CDR2 YYNGEE. This CDR3 is built from 15 residues. Trimming cost V 2 bases and J 3 bases; bases outside gene matches: 2. CDR3 coding DNA: TGTGCCAGCAGCGTGGGACTAGCAGACACCGGGGAGCTGTTTTTT. Protein sequence: CASSVGLADTGELFF.

The CDR3 sequence is CASSFGGGAREQYF. The CDR3, as DNA: TGTGCCAGCAGCTTTGGCGGGGGGGCTCGCGAGCAGTACTTC. This chain uses TRBV7-8 with TRBJ2-7, with TRBD2 matching 9 bases. The CDR3 runs 14 residues. J gave up 6 bases and V 3 bases, and 6 bases lay outside the gene matches. The V gene's germline CDR1 is SGHVS and CDR2 FQNEAQ.

This clone was detected only once. This sequence joins TRBV15 and TRBJ1-5; D is ambiguous. Trimming pared 2 bases from V and 1 base from J, leaving 9 bases between. This CDR3 has 15 residues. Germline CDR1 and CDR2: LNHNV and YYDKDF (reference sequence). CDR3 region: CATSRSQESNQPQHF. The CDR3 DNA sequence: TGTGCCACCAGCAGATCCCAAGAGAGCAATCAGCCCCAGCATTTT.

In this sample, this clone turned up a few times. The chain couples TRBV29-1 to TRBJ2-3; 10 bases are shared with TRBD2. CDR3 size: 19 residues. After removal of 5 bases from V and 1 base from J, the junction contained 18 bases not matched to a gene. Germline V gene sequence: CDR1 SQVTM, CDR2 ANQGSEA. The CDR3, as DNA: TGCAGCGTTAGGGGCGGCGAGCGGGGGGGCTCCTCGGGCACAGATACGCAGTATTTT. This sequence encodes CSVRGGERGGSSGTDTQYF.

The genes are TRBV5-4 and TRBJ2-5; D unresolved. The V gene's germline CDR1 is SGHNT and CDR2 YYREEE (reference sequence). This CDR3 has 14 residues. V shed 2 bases and J shed 3 bases, with 11 bases lying between them. CDR3 DNA: TGTGCCAGCAGCTTCCTGGGTGGAGAAGAGACCCAGTACTTC. It is translated as CASSFLGGEETQYF. Full variable domain (remainder filled in from reference TRBV5-4 and TRBJ2-5): ETGVTQSPTHLIKTRGQQVTLRCSSQSGHNTVSWYQQALGQGPQFIFQYYREEENGRGNFPPRFSGLQFPNYSSELNVNALELDDSALYLCASSFLGGEETQYFGPGTRLLVL.

This rearrangement joins TRBV21-1 to TRBJ1-4; TRBD1 was called by the table and not checked on the DNA. TRBV21-1 counts as a pseudogene. This CDR3 region has 16 residues. CDR3 in amino acids: CASLEEGGQGWEKLFF. In DNA form, the CDR3 reads TGTGCCAGCTTGGAGGAAGGAGGACAGGGTTGGGAAAAACTGTTTTTT.

The chain employs TRBV11-1 and TRBJ2-1; D is ambiguous. Germline V lookup: CDR1 SGHAT, CDR2 FQDESV (reference sequence). The CDR3 consists of 14 residues. Between the trimmed V and J ends, which lost 5 bases and 5 bases, there was a span of 13 bases. The chain's CDR3 is CASSVSGFHNEQFF. The CDR3 coding sequence is TGTGCCAGCAGCGTATCCGGGTTCCACAATGAGCAGTTCTTC.

The chain carries TRBV7-6 and TRBJ2-1; D remains ambiguous. Trimming took off 5 bases at V and 4 bases at J, with 15 bases between the two ends. CDR1 and CDR2 from the germline V gene are SGHVS and FNYEAQ. The CDR3 is 15 amino acids. This CDR3 reads CASSRTSLPYNEQFF. Written as DNA, the CDR3 is TGTGCCAGCAGCCGCACATCCCTTCCGTACAATGAGCAGTTCTTC.

The chain carries TRBV6-1 and TRBJ1-3; D gene uncertain. The CDR3 runs to 15 residues. Germline CDR1 reads MNHNS; CDR2 reads SASEGT. V shed 4 bases and J shed 2 bases, with 12 bases lying between them. In DNA form, the CDR3 reads TGTGCCAGCAGTGTAGGAGGGTCGACTGGAAACACCATATATTTT. Protein: CASSVGGSTGNTIYF.

V and J are TRBV7-9 and TRBJ2-6; 9 bases are a match to TRBD1. The CDR3 runs 17 residues. The J segment lost 0 bases and the V segment lost 5 bases, leaving 5 bases of the junction unmatched. From germline, CDR1 is SEHNR and CDR2 FQNEAQ (reference sequence). CDR3 coding DNA: TGTGCCAGCAGCCCCGGGACAGGGTTCTCTGGGGCCAACGTCCTGACTTTC. It specifies CASSPGTGFSGANVLTF.

The chain has TRBV5-4 and TRBJ2-3, with D possibly matching TRBD2 (5 bases). Germline CDR1 is SGHNT and CDR2 is YYREEE (reference sequence). Between the trimmed V and J ends, which lost 4 bases and 4 bases, there was a span of 16 bases. The CDR3 extends over 15 amino acids. The CDR3 coding sequence is TGTGCCAGCAGCCCGGGTGGGGAGAGGGCAGATACGCAGTATTTT. Amino acids: CASSPGGERADTQYF.

This chain uses TRBV29-1 with TRBJ2-7; maybe TRBD2 (6 bases). The CDR3 is 13 amino acids. Trimming removed 7 bases from V and 0 bases from J, with 13 bases in between. In germline, CDR1 is SQVTM, CDR2 ANQGSEA. CDR3 DNA: TGCAGCGCCACAGCGCGGGGCTCCTACGAGCAGTACTTC. Translation: CSATARGSYEQYF.

The V call is TRBV5-1, the J call TRBJ1-6; TRBD1 aligns across 9 bases. This CDR3 spans 15 amino acids. Germline values: CDR1 SGHRS, CDR2 YFSETQ. The V segment lost 0 bases and the J segment 6 bases; nucleotides outside the gene matches: 1. CDR3 in DNA: TGCGCCAGCAGCTTGGGGGGACAGGGTAATTCACCCCTCCACTTT. Protein: CASSLGGQGNSPLHF.

The chain joins TRBV4-1 to TRBJ2-2, with D possibly being TRBD1 (6 bases). The CDR3 contains 15 residues. Trimming took 1 base from V and 1 from J, leaving 7 bases between them. Germline values: CDR1 MGHRA, CDR2 YSYEKL. CDR3 loop: CASSQVQGNTGELFF. The DNA of the CDR3 is TGCGCCAGCAGCCAAGTACAGGGGAACACCGGGGAGCTGTTTTTT.

The V call is TRBV2, the J call TRBJ1-4; D unresolved. This CDR3 has 14 residues. Germline CDR1 is SNHLY and CDR2 is FYNNEI. Trimming cost V 6 bases and J 6 bases, with 14 bases left between them. The CDR3 loop is CASSGMAGHEKLFF. The DNA for the CDR3 is TGTGCCAGCAGCGGGATGGCCGGACATGAAAAACTGTTTTTT.

The chain employs TRBV6-1 and TRBJ2-5, with 12 bases lining up with TRBD2. The CDR3 runs 15 residues. The ends lost 4 bases at V and 5 bases at J; junction bases unmatched: 5. The germline gives CDR1 MNHNS, CDR2 SASEGT. The CDR3 loop is CASSVGTSGWETQYF. The DNA of the CDR3 is TGTGCCAGCAGTGTAGGGACTAGCGGGTGGGAGACCCAGTACTTC.

The sample holds one count of this clone. The rearrangement uses TRBV28 and TRBJ2-7, with 8 bases fitting TRBD2. The germline V gene encodes CDR1 MDHEN and CDR2 SYDVKM. This CDR3 comprises 15 residues. V dropped 6 bases and J dropped 3; count of bases not matched to a gene: 10. As DNA, the CDR3 is TGTGCCAGCAGGTACTATGCGGGGGGCGACTACGAGCAGTACTTC. Protein product: CASRYYAGGDYEQYF. Filled out from reference TRBV28 and TRBJ2-7, the complete variable domain reads DVKVTQSSRYLVKRTGEKVFLECVQDMDHENMFWYRQDPGLGLRLIYFSYDVKMKEKGDIPEGYSVSREKKERFSLILESASTNQTSMYLCASRYYAGGDYEQYFGPGTRLTVT.

The chain recombines TRBV19 with TRBJ1-2; 12 bases match TRBD1. The length of the CDR3 is 15 residues. CDR1 is LNHDA and CDR2 is SQIVND in the germline V gene (reference sequence). The V and J ends lost 8 bases and 7 bases, in that order; junction bases with no gene match: 11. This CDR3 is CASGLPGQGAGGYTF. The DNA for the CDR3 is TGTGCCAGTGGACTTCCGGGACAGGGGGCCGGTGGCTACACCTTC. The full variable domain, with the rest looked up from reference TRBV19 and TRBJ1-2, is DGGITQSPKYLFRKEGQNVTLSCEQNLNHDAMYWYRQDPGQGLRLIYYSQIVNDFQKGDIAEGYSVSREKKESFPLTVTSAQKNPTAFYLCASGLPGQGAGGYTFGSGTRLTVV.

J is TRBJ1-3 and V is TRBV12-5; D is possibly TRBD1 (5 bases). Deletions cut 6 bases from V and 0 bases from J, with 15 bases between. The CDR3 has 16 amino acids. Germline CDR1 reads LGHNT; CDR2 reads FRNRAP. The CDR3 nucleotides read TGTGCTAGTGGGGAAGGGGTACAGAGCTCTGGAAACACCATATATTTT. This codes for CASGEGVQSSGNTIYF.

J is TRBJ1-2 and V is TRBV6-1; D call uncertain. The V gene's germline CDR1 is MNHNS and CDR2 SASEGT. The CDR3 extends over 11 amino acids. The CDR3 is CGVGANYGYTF. The CDR3 region has the DNA TGTGGAGTGGGAGCTAACTATGGCTACACCTTC.

The V call is TRBV1, the J call TRBJ1-2; no DNA check was done on the table's D call, TRBD1. TRBV1 is marked as a pseudogene. CDR3 size: 14 residues. DNA of the CDR3: TGCACCAGCAGGCCCAGGGCGGAAAACTATGGCTACACCTTC. It codes for CTSRPRAENYGYTF.

The chain carries TRBV28 and TRBJ1-4; D is undetermined. This CDR3 contains 12 residues. V lost 2 bases to trimming and J lost 10 bases, with 8 bases between them. Per germline, CDR1 MDHEN and CDR2 SYDVKM. CDR3 nucleotides: TGTGCCAGCAGTTTACCTGGGCGAAAACTGTTTTTT. Its translation is CASSLPGRKLFF.

This chain uses TRBV6-1 with TRBJ2-3; 7 bases are shared with TRBD2. Germline values: CDR1 MNHNS, CDR2 SASEGT. After removal of 5 bases from V and 1 base from J, the junction contained 6 bases not matched to a gene. This CDR3 has 15 residues. The DNA for the CDR3 is TGTGCCAGCAGTCCCGACCTAGCGGGCACAGATACGCAGTATTTT. As protein: CASSPDLAGTDTQYF.

This clone occurred once. V gene TRBV9 combines with J gene TRBJ1-2; maybe TRBD1 (6 bases). Germline CDR1 and CDR2: SGDLS and YYNGEE. This CDR3 has 15 residues. V gave up 2 bases and J gave up 0 bases, with 11 bases separating them. CDR3 coding DNA: TGTGCCAGCAGCGTTTCGACAGGAACTAACTATGGCTACACCTTC. It encodes CASSVSTGTNYGYTF.